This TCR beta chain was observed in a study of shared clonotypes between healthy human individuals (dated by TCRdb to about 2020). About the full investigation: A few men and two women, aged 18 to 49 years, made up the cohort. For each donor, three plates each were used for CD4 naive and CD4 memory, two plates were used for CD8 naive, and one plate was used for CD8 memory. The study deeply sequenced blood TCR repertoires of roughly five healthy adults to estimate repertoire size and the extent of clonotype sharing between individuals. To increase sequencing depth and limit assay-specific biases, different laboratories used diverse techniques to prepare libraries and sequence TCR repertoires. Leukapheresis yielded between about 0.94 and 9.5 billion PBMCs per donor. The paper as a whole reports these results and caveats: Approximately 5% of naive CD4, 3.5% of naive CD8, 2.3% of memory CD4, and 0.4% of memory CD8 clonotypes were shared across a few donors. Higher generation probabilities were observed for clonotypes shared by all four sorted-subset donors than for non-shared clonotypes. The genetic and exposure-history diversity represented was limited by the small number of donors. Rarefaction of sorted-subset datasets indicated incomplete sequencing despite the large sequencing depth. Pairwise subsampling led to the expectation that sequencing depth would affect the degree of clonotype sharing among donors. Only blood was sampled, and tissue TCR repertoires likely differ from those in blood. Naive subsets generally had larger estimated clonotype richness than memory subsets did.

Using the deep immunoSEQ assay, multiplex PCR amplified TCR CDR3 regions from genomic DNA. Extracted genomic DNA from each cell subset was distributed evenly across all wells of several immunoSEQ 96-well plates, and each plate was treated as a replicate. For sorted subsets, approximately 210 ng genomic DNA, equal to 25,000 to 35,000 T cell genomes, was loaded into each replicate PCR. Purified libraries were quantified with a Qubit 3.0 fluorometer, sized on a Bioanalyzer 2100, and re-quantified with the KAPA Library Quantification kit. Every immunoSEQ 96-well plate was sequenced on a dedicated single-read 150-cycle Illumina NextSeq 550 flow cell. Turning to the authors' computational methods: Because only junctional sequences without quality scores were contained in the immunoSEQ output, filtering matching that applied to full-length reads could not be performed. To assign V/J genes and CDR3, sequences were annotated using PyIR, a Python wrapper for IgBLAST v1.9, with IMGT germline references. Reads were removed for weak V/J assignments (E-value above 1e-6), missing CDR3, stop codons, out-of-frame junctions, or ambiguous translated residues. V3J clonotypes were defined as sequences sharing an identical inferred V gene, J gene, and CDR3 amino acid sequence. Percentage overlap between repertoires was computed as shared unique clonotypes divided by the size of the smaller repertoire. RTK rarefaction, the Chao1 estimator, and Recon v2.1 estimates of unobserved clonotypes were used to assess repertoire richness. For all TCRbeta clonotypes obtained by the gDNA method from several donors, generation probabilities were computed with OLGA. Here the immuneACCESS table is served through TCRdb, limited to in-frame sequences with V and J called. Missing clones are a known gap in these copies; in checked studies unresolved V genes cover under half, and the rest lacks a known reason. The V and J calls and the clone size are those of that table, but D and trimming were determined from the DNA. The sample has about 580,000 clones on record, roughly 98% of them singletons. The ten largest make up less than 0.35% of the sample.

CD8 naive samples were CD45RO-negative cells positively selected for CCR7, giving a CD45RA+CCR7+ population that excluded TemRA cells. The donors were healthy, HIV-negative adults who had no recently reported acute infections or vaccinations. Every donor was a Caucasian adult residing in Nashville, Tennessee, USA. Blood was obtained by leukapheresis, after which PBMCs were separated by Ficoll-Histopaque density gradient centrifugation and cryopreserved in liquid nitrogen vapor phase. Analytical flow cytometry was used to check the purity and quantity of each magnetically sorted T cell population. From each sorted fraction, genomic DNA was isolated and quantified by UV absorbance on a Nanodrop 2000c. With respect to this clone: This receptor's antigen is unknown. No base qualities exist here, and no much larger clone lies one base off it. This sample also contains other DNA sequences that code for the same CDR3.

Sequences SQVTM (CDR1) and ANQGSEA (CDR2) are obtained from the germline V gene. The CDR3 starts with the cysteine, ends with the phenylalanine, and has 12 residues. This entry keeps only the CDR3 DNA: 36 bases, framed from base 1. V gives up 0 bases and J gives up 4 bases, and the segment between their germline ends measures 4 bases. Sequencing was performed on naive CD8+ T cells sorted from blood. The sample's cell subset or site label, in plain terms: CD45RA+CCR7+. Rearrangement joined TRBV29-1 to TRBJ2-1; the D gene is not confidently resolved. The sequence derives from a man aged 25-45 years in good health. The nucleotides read TGCAGCGTTGAAGAGAAATACAATGAGCAGTTCTTC. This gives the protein CSVEEKYNEQFF.